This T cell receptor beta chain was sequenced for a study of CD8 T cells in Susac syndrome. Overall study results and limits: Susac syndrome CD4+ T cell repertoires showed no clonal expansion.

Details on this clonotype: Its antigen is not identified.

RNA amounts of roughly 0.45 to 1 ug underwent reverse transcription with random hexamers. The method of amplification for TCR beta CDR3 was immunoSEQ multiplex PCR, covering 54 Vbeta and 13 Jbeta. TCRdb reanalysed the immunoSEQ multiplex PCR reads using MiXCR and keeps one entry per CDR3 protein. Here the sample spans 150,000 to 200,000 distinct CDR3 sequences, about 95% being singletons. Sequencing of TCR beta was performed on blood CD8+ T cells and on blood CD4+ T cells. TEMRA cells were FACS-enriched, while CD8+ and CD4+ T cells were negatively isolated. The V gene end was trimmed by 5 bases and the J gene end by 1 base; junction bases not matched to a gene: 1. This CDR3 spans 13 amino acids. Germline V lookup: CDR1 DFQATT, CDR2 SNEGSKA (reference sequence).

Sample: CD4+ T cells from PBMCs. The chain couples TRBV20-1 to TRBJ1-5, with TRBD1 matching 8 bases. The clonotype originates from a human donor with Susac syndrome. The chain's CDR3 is CSARTGSNQPQHF. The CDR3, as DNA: TGCAGTGCTCGGACAGGGAGCAATCAGCCCCAGCATTTT.